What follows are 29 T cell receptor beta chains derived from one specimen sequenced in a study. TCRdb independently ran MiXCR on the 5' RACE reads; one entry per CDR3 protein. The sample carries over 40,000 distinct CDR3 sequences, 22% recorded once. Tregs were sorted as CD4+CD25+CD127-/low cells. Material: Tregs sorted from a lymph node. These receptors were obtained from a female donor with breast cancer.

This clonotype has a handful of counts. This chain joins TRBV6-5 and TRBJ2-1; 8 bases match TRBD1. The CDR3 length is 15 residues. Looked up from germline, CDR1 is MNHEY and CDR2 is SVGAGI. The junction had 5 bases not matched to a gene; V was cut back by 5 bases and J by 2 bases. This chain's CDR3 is CASSQDRAAYNEQFF. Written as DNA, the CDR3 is TGTGCCAGCAGTCAGGACAGGGCGGCCTACAATGAGCAGTTCTTC.

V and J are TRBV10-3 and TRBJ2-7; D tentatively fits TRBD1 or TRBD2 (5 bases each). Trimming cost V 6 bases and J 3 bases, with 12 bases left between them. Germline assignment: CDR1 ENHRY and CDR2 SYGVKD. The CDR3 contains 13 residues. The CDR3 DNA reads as TGTGCCATCAGGTCCCGGGACGGCTACGAGCAGTACTTC. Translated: CAIRSRDGYEQYF.

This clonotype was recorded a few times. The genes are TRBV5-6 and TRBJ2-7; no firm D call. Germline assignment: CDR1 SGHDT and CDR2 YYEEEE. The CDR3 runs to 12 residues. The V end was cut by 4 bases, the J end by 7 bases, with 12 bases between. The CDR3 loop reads CASSPPRWEQYF. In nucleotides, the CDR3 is TGTGCCAGCAGCCCTCCCCGATGGGAGCAGTACTTC.

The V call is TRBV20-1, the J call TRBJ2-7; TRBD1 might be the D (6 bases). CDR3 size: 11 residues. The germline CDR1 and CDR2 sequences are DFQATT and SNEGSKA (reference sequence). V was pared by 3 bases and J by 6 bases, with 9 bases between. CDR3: CSASEGVEQYF. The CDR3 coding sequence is TGCAGTGCTAGTGAGGGGGTCGAGCAGTACTTC.

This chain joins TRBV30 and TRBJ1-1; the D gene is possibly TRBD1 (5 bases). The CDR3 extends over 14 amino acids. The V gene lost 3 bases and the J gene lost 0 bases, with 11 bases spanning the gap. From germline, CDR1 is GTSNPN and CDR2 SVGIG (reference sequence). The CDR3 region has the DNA TGTGCCTGGAGCCCAGGGCACATGAACACTGAAGCTTTCTTT. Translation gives CAWSPGHMNTEAFF.

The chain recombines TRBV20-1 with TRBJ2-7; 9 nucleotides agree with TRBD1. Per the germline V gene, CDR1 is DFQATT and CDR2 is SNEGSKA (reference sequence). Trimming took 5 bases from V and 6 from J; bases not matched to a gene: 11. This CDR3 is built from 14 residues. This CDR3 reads CSAGGTGIDGEQYF. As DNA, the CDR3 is TGCAGTGCTGGTGGGACAGGGATCGATGGCGAGCAGTACTTC.

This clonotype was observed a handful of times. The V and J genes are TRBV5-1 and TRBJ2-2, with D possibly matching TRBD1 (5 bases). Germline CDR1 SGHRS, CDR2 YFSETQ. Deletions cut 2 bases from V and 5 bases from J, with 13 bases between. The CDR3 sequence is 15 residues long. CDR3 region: CASSFAGLYTGELFF. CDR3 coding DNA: TGCGCCAGCAGCTTTGCAGGGCTTTATACCGGGGAGCTGTTTTTT. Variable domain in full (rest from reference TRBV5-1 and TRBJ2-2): KAGVTQTPRYLIKTRGQQVTLSCSPISGHRSVSWYQQTPGQGLQFLFEYFSETQRNKGNFPGRFSGRQFSNSRSEMNVSTLELGDSALYLCASSFAGLYTGELFFGEGSRLTVL.

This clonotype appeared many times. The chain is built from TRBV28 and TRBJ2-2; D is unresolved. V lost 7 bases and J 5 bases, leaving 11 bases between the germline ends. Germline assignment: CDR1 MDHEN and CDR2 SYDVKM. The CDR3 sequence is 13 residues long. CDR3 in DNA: TGTGCCAGCATACGAGTGGGGACCGGGGAGCTGTTTTTT. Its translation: CASIRVGTGELFF.

DNA of the CDR3: TGTGCCAGCAGTTCCACAGGTGGCTACACCTTC. Protein sequence: CASSSTGGYTF. The V and J genes are TRBV6-2 or TRBV6-3 and TRBJ1-2; D possibly corresponds to TRBD1 (5 bases). V lost 4 bases and J 7 bases, leaving 7 bases between the germline ends. CDR1 and CDR2 from the germline V gene are MNHEY and SVGEGT. The CDR3 covers 11 residues.

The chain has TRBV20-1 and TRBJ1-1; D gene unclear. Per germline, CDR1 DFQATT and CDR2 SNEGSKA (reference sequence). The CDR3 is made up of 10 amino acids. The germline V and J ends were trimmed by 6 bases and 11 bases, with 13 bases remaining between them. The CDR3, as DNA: TGCAGTGCCAGGTCTCTTTGGGCTTTCTTT. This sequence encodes CSARSLWAFF.

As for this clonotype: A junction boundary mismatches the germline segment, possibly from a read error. The DNA of the CDR3 is TGTACCAGCAGGGGACTAGCGAACACCGGGGAGCTGTTTTTT. Residues: CTSRGLANTGELFF. This chain links TRBV5-1 with TRBJ2-2; 8 nucleotides line up with TRBD2. Germline assignment: CDR1 SGHRS and CDR2 YFSETQ. The CDR3 extends over 14 amino acids.

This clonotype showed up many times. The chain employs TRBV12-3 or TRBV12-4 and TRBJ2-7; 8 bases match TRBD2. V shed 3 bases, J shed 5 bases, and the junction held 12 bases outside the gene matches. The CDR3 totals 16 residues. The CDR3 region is CASSFFSGGRSDEQYF. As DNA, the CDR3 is TGTGCCAGCAGTTTTTTCTCGGGCGGGAGGAGTGACGAGCAGTACTTC.

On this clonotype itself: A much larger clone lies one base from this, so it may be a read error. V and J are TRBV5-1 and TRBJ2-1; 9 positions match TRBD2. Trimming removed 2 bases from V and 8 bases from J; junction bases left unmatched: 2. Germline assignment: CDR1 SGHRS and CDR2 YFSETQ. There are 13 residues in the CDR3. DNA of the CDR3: TGCGCCAGCAGCTTAGGCGGGAGGGATGAGCAGTTCTTC. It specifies CASSLGGRDEQFF.

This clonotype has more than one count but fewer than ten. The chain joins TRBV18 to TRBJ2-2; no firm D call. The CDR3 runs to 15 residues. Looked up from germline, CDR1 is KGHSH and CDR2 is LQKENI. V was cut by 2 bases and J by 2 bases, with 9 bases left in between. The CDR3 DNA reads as TGTGCCAGCTCACCAGGGCCGGGTAACACCGGGGAGCTGTTTTTT. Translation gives CASSPGPGNTGELFF.

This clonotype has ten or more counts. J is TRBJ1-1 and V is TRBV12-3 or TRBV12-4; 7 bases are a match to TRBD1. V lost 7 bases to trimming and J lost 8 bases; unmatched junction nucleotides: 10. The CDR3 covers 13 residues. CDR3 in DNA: TGTGCCAGCACCATTAGGGGGCTGAACGAAGCTTTCTTT. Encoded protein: CASTIRGLNEAFF.

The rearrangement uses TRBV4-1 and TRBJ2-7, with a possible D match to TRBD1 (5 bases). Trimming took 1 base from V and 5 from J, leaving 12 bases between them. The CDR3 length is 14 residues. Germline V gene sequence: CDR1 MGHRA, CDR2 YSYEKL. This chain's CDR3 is CASSQGSRADEQYF. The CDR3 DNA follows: TGCGCCAGCAGCCAAGGCTCCAGGGCTGACGAGCAGTACTTC.

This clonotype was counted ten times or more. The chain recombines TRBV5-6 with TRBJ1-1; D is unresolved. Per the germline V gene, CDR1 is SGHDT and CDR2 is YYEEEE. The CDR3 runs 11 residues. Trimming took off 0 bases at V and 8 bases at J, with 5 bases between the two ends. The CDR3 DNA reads TGTGCCAGCAGCTTGGGCAGGGAAGCTTTCTTT. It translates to CASSLGREAFF. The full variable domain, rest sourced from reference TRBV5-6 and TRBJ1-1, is DAGVTQSPTHLIKTRGQQVTLRCSPKSGHDTVSWYQQALGQGPQFIFQYYEEEERQRGNFPDRFSGHQFPNYSSELNVNALLLGDSALYLCASSLGREAFFGQGTRLTVV.

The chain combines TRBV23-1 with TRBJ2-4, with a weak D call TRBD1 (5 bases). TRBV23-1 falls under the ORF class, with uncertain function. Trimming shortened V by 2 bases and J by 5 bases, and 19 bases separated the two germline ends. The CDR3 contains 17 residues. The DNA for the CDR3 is TGCGCCAGCAGTCAAACCCGTATTGACAGAAAGGAAAACATTCAGTACTTC. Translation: CASSQTRIDRKENIQYF.

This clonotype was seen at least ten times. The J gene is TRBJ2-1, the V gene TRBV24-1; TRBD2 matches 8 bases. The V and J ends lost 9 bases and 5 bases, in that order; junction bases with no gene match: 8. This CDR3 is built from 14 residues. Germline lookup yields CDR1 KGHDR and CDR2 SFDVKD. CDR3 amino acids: CATSRGRSHNEQFF. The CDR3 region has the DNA TGTGCCACCTCTCGCGGGAGGAGCCACAATGAGCAGTTCTTC.

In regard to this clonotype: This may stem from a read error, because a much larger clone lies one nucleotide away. CDR3 coding DNA: TGTGCCAGCAGTTACTCAGGGGGCTACGAGCAGTGCTTC. Its translation: CASSYSGGYEQCF. The genes are TRBV6-5 and TRBJ2-7; 7 bases match TRBD1. There are 13 residues in the CDR3. Germline-derived CDR1 and CDR2 are MNHEY and SVGAGI.

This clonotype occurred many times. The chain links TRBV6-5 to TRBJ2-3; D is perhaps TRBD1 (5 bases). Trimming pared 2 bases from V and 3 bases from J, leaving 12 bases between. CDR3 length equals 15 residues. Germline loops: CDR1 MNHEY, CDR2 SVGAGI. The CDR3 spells CASSYGAGLTDTQYF. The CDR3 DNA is TGTGCCAGCAGTTACGGGGCAGGGTTGACAGATACGCAGTATTTT.

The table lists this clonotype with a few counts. Written as DNA, the CDR3 is TGCAGCGTTGTGGGAAGCTCCTACGAGCAGTACTTC. Residues: CSVVGSSYEQYF. The J gene is TRBJ2-7, the V gene TRBV29-1, with D hard to call. V was shortened by 4 bases and J by 0 bases, with 7 bases between the two germline ends. There are 12 residues in the CDR3. Germline CDR1 and CDR2: SQVTM and ANQGSEA.

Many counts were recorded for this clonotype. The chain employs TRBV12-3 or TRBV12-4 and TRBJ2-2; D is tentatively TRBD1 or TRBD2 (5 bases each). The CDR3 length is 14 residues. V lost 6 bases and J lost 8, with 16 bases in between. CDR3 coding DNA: TGTGCCAGCAGCGGGACGGTTCTTTCGGGGGAGCTGTTTTTT. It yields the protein CASSGTVLSGELFF.

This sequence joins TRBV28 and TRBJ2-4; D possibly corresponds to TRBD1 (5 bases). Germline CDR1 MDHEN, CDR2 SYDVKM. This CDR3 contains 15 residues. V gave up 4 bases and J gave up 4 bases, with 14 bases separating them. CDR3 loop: CASSWYRNPKNIQYF. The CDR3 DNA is TGTGCCAGCAGTTGGTACAGGAACCCAAAAAACATTCAGTACTTC. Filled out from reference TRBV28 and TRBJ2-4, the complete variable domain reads DVKVTQSSRYLVKRTGEKVFLECVQDMDHENMFWYRQDPGLGLRLIYFSYDVKMKEKGDIPEGYSVSREKKERFSLILESASTNQTSMYLCASSWYRNPKNIQYFGAGTRLSVL.

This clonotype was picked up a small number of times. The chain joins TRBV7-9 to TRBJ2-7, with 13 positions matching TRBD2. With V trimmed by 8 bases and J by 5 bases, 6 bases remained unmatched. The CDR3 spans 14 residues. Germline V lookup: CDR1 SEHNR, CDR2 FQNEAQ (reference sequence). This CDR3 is CASSAGTSGNEQYF. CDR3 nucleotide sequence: TGTGCCAGCTCGGCCGGGACTAGCGGGAACGAGCAGTACTTC.

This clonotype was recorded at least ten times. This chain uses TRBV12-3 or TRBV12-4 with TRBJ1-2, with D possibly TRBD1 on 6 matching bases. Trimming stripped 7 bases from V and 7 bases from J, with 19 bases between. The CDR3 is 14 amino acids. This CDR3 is CASTWSGGRGGYTF. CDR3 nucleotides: TGTGCCAGCACCTGGTCGGGGGGGCGCGGTGGCTACACCTTC.

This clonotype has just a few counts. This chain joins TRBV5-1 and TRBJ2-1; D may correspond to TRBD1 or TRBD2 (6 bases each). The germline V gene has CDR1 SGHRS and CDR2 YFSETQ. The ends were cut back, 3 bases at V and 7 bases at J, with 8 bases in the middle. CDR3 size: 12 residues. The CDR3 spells CASSWRGNEQFF. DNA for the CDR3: TGCGCCAGCAGCTGGAGGGGGAATGAGCAGTTCTTC. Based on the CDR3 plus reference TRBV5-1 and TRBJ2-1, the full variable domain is KAGVTQTPRYLIKTRGQQVTLSCSPISGHRSVSWYQQTPGQGLQFLFEYFSETQRNKGNFPGRFSGRQFSNSRSEMNVSTLELGDSALYLCASSWRGNEQFFGPGTRLTVL.

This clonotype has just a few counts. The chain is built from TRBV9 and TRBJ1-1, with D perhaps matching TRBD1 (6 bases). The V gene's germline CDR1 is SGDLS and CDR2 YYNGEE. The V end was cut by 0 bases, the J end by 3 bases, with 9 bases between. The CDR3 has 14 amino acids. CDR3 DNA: TGTGCCAGCAGCGTAGCGGGGGGCTACACTGAAGCTTTCTTT. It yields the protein CASSVAGGYTEAFF.

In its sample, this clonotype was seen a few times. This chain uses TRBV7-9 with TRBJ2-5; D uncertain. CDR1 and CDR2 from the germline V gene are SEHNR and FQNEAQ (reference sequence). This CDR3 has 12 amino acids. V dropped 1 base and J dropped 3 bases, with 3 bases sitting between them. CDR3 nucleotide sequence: TGTGCCAGCAGCTTAGGCGAAGAGACCCAGTACTTC. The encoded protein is CASSLGEETQYF.